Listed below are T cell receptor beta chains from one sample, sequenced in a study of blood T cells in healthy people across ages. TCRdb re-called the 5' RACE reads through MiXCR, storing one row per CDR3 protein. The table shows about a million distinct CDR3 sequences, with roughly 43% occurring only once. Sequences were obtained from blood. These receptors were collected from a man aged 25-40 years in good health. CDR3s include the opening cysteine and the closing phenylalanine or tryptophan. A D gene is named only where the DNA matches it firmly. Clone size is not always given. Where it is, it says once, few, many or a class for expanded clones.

TGTGCCAGCAGTTCAGAGGGGAGTAGAGCGCAGTATTTT	CASSSEGSRAQYF	many	NA	TRBJ2-3	TRBV7-2
TGTGCCTGGAGTCTACTCTCCTACGAGCAGTACTTC	CAWSLLSYEQYF	NA	NA	TRBJ2-7	TRBV30
TGTGCCAGCAGCGCTATAAGGGATACGCAGTATTTT	CASSAIRDTQYF	NA	NA	TRBJ2-3	TRBV9
TGTGCCATCAGTGAGTTGCGACAGGGCCTCTACGAGCAGTACTTC	CAISELRQGLYEQYF	few	TRBD1	TRBJ2-7	TRBV10-3
TGCAGTGCTAGAACCGGGACACCCGCTTTAGATACGCAGTATTTT	CSARTGTPALDTQYF	NA	NA	TRBJ2-3	TRBV20-1
TGTGCCAGCAGCCAAGATCCCAGTTCCCAAGAGACCCAGTACTTC	CASSQDPSSQETQYF	NA	NA	TRBJ2-5	TRBV3-1
TGTGCCAGCAGTTACCCCCCTTCGGGGGGTACAGAGACCCAGTACTTC	CASSYPPSGGTETQYF	NA	TRBD2	TRBJ2-5	TRBV6-6
TGCGCCAGCAGTCAAGATCAAGGAACAGGGGGCCAGTACTTC	CASSQDQGTGGQYF	NA	TRBD1	TRBJ2-7	TRBV4-3
TGTGCCAGCAGTTTATCTCTCTCAACTAATGAAAAACTGTTTTTT	CASSLSLSTNEKLFF	few	NA	TRBJ1-4	TRBV27
TGTGCCAGCAGCTTAGGGGCAGGGCGTACCGGGGAGCTGTTTTTT	CASSLGAGRTGELFF	NA	NA	TRBJ2-2	TRBV11-2
TGCGCCAGCAGCCAGGGACTAGCTGGAGAGACCCAGTACTTC	CASSQGLAGETQYF	many	TRBD2	TRBJ2-5	TRBV4-1
TGCAGTGCTACCCAGACCCAAAAGATTGGGACCCAGTACTTC	CSATQTQKIGTQYF	NA	NA	TRBJ2-5	TRBV20-1
TGTGCCAGCGGCAAAGAAGGAAAACTGTTTTTT	CASGKEGKLFF	NA	NA	TRBJ1-4	TRBV27
TGCAGTGCTAGCAGCCCCACGAATGAGCAGTTCTTC	CSASSPTNEQFF	NA	NA	TRBJ2-1	TRBV20-1
TGTGCCAGCAGCCCTCAGCTGGGGGGATCACCCCTCCACTTT	CASSPQLGGSPLHF	NA	NA	TRBJ1-6	TRBV3-1
TGCAGCGTTGAAGACCTAGACAGGGACTCGTCTGGGGCCAACGTCCTGACTTTC	CSVEDLDRDSSGANVLTF	NA	NA	TRBJ2-6	TRBV29-1
TGTGCCAGCAGTTTCTCCGGAACGGGACAGGGGAACTATGGCTACACCTTC	CASSFSGTGQGNYGYTF	few	TRBD1	TRBJ1-2	TRBV27
TGTGCCAGCAGCGTAGTCCCTGGTGGGCAAGAGACCCAGTACTTC	CASSVVPGGQETQYF	few	NA	TRBJ2-5	TRBV9
TGTGCCAGCAGAATAACAGGGAACACTGAAGCTTTCTTT	CASRITGNTEAFF	NA	NA	TRBJ1-1	TRBV12-3/TRBV12-4
TGTGCCACCGCCCCAGGGACGAGCACAGATACGCAGTATTTT	CATAPGTSTDTQYF	NA	NA	TRBJ2-3	TRBV7-9
TGTGCCAGCACTCGTGACCCGGGACAGGGAATGAACACTGAAGCTTTCTTT	CASTRDPGQGMNTEAFF	NA	TRBD1	TRBJ1-1	TRBV7-9
TGTGCCAGCAGGGAACAGGGGGCCGATGGCTACACCTTC	CASREQGADGYTF	NA	TRBD1	TRBJ1-2	TRBV6-1
TGCAGCGTTGGGACTCGACACGGGACAGGGGAAAATGAGCAGTTCTTC	CSVGTRHGTGENEQFF	few	TRBD1	TRBJ2-1	TRBV29-1
TGTGCCAGCAGCTTAGGGACAGTCCGGGAGGAAAAACTGTTTTTT	CASSLGTVREEKLFF	many	NA	TRBJ1-4	TRBV7-8
TGCAGTGCTAGGAGGTCCGGGACAGGGGAAGAGACCCAGTACTTC	CSARRSGTGEETQYF	NA	TRBD1	TRBJ2-5	TRBV20-1
TGTGCCAGCCGGGGGGGGATGTGGACTGAAGCTTTCTTT	CASRGGMWTEAFF	NA	NA	TRBJ1-1	TRBV6-2/TRBV6-3
TGTGCCACCAGTGAGGGACAGGGGGTGAACATTCAGTACTTC	CATSEGQGVNIQYF	NA	TRBD1	TRBJ2-4	TRBV24-1
TGCAGTGCTAGAGGACAGGGCCCCTTATCGGGCTACACCTTC	CSARGQGPLSGYTF	NA	TRBD1	TRBJ1-2	TRBV20-1
TGTGCCAGCAGTTTATATGGCAATCAGCCCCAGCATTTT	CASSLYGNQPQHF	few	NA	TRBJ1-5	TRBV12-3/TRBV12-4
TGCAGCGTTGAGTCGACACAGGGGGGTGGCTACACCTTC	CSVESTQGGGYTF	NA	TRBD1	TRBJ1-2	TRBV29-1
TGCAGTGCTCCTAGCGGACTCACAGATACGCAGTATTTT	CSAPSGLTDTQYF	NA	TRBD2	TRBJ2-3	TRBV20-1
TGTGCCAGCAGCTTAGCGGGGCAGACATATGAAAAACTGTTTTTT	CASSLAGQTYEKLFF	NA	NA	TRBJ1-4	TRBV7-9
TGTGCCAGCAGTGAAAGTTTGGCCGCTCTCGGAGGGGAGACCCAGTACTTC	CASSESLAALGGETQYF	NA	NA	TRBJ2-5	TRBV6-1
TGTGCCAGCAGGCCGTCCCGAGCCTACAATGAGCAGTTCTTC	CASRPSRAYNEQFF	NA	NA	TRBJ2-1	TRBV28
TGTGCCACCAGTGATGGGACCCGAACTGTAGGACAGCCCCAGCATTTT	CATSDGTRTVGQPQHF	NA	NA	TRBJ1-5	TRBV24-1
TGTGCCAGTAGTCCCATGGACAGGGGGCGAGCGGTCAGCAATCAGCCCCAGCATTTT	CASSPMDRGRAVSNQPQHF	NA	TRBD1	TRBJ1-5	TRBV19
TGCGCCAGCAGCCTCCTCGAGAGCTCCTACGAGCAGTACTTC	CASSLLESSYEQYF	NA	NA	TRBJ2-7	TRBV5-1
TGTGCCAGCAGTCACATACGAGATAGCAATCAGCCCCAGCATTTT	CASSHIRDSNQPQHF	NA	NA	TRBJ1-5	TRBV6-2/TRBV6-3
TGCAGTGCTAGAATGCGGGGGGGCCCGGGATCCTACAATGAGCAGTTCTTC	CSARMRGGPGSYNEQFF	NA	TRBD2	TRBJ2-1	TRBV20-1
TGTGCCGGCGACAGGGACCGCTATGGCTACACCTTC	CAGDRDRYGYTF	NA	TRBD1	TRBJ1-2	TRBV30
TGTGCCAGCAGTGAACGGGGAACGTACGAGCAGTACTTC	CASSERGTYEQYF	NA	NA	TRBJ2-7	TRBV2
TGCAGTGCTGAAAAGCGGGGGGGCCTTACAGAGACCCAGTACTTC	CSAEKRGGLTETQYF	few	TRBD2	TRBJ2-5	TRBV20-1
TGTGCCAGCAGTCCTCTGTTAGTCTTGTCCTACGAGCAGTACTTC	CASSPLLVLSYEQYF	few	NA	TRBJ2-7	TRBV6-2/TRBV6-3
TGTGCCAGCAGCCAATCGGGACAGTTCTCCTACGAGCAGTACTTC	CASSQSGQFSYEQYF	NA	TRBD1	TRBJ2-7	TRBV27
TGCGCCAGCAGGTCTCCTAGTGGGTATGAGCAGTTCTTC	CASRSPSGYEQFF	NA	NA	TRBJ2-1	TRBV5-1